This is a list of T cell receptor beta chains from one sample in a study of blood T cell repertoires in COVID-19. Here immunoSEQ multiplex PCR was the method, and the copy in TCRdb shows in-frame clones only, minus some. The table shows 220,000 or so clones, with around 89% occurring only once. The sequencing sample was made of PBMCs or T cells enriched from blood (not recorded which). The receptors come from a man in his fifties who had been exposed to COVID-19. Both conserved end residues are part of each CDR3. Each record gives: D gene, V gene, J gene, clone size, CDR3 protein, CDR3 DNA. The D gene is left open where the match is weak. Size is omitted from some rows. Given values are once, few, many or a class for expanded clones.

>TRBD2|TRBV18|TRBJ2-3|-
CASSPGLAGAGVDTQYF
TGTGCCAGCTCACCGGGACTAGCGGGAGCTGGGGTGGATACGCAGTATTTT
>-|TRBV11-2|TRBJ2-3|-
CASSPRQLTDTQYF
TGTGCCAGCAGCCCCCGACAACTCACAGATACGCAGTATTTT
>TRBD2|TRBV9|TRBJ2-3|once
CASSVAGRGPDTQYF
TGTGCCAGCAGTGTAGCGGGGCGGGGACCAGATACGCAGTATTTT
>TRBD1|TRBV7-9|TRBJ2-2|-
CASSLSGTGSTGELFF
TGTGCCAGCAGCTTGTCCGGGACAGGGTCCACCGGGGAGCTGTTTTTT
>TRBD2|TRBV4-2|TRBJ2-3|-
CASSLGGAQWLGTDTQYF
TGTGCCAGCAGCCTCGGGGGGGCGCAGTGGCTGGGCACAGATACGCAGTATTTT
>-|TRBV2|TRBJ2-5|-
CASNRVRETQYF
TGTGCCAGCAACAGGGTTCGGGAGACCCAGTACTTC
>-|TRBV6-5|TRBJ1-1|-
CASSLLNVGVTEAFF
TGTGCCAGCAGTTTACTCAATGTCGGGGTTACTGAAGCTTTCTTT
>TRBD1|TRBV7-2|TRBJ1-5|-
CASSLGTGAQPQHF
TGTGCCAGCAGCCTCGGGACAGGGGCTCAGCCCCAGCATTTT
>TRBD1|TRBV6-5|TRBJ1-5|many
CASSLRQGDGPQHF
TGTGCCAGCAGCCTCAGACAGGGGGATGGGCCCCAGCATTTT
>TRBD1|TRBV2|TRBJ2-5|-
CASSSGTGETQYF
TGTGCCAGCAGTTCCGGGACAGGGGAGACCCAGTACTTC
>-|TRBV7-9|TRBJ1-1|-
CASSWGDTEAFF
TGTGCCAGCAGCTGGGGCGACACTGAAGCTTTCTTT
>-|TRBV18|TRBJ1-3|-
CASRLDSGNTIYF
TGTGCCAGCCGTTTGGACAGCGGAAACACCATATATTTT
>-|TRBV27|TRBJ2-4|-
CASSPTQGIGNIQYF
TGTGCCAGCAGTCCCACACAGGGTATAGGAAACATTCAGTACTTC
>-|TRBV28|TRBJ2-3|-
CASSTPLLGASTDTQYF
TGTGCCAGCAGTACCCCATTGTTAGGGGCAAGCACAGATACGCAGTATTTT
>-|TRBV28|TRBJ2-3|-
CASWGHNSGSDTQYF
TGTGCCAGCTGGGGACACAACTCGGGGTCAGATACGCAGTATTTT
>-|TRBV20-1|TRBJ1-2|-
CSASRGYGYTF
TGCAGTGCTAGTCGGGGCTATGGCTACACCTTC
>TRBD1|TRBV5-1|TRBJ1-2|-
CASSLVEGAAYGYTF
TGCGCCAGCAGCTTGGTAGAGGGGGCGGCCTATGGCTACACCTTC
>-|TRBV7-8|TRBJ1-3|-
CASSLKWKTSSGNTIYF
TGTGCCAGCAGCTTAAAATGGAAGACAAGCTCTGGAAACACCATATATTTT
>-|TRBV20-1|TRBJ1-2|-
CSARVPEGYTF
TGCAGTGCTAGAGTCCCGGAGGGCTACACCTTC
>-|TRBV12-3/TRBV12-4|TRBJ1-2|-
CASKQGGGYTF
TGTGCCAGCAAGCAGGGAGGAGGCTACACCTTC
>-|TRBV28|TRBJ1-1|-
CASSRPGGVTEAFF
TGTGCCAGCAGCCGACCTGGGGGGGTTACTGAAGCTTTCTTT
>-|TRBV28|TRBJ1-3|-
CASRRLGHRVYSGNTIYF
TGTGCCAGCAGACGTCTCGGCCACAGGGTGTACTCAGGAAACACCATATATTTT
>TRBD1|TRBV5-4|TRBJ1-6|-
CASSFSTGVSNSPLHF
TGTGCCAGCAGCTTTTCGACAGGGGTCTCTAATTCACCCCTCCACTTT
>-|TRBV9|TRBJ1-2|-
CASSVEGRGYGYTF
TGTGCCAGCAGCGTAGAGGGGCGGGGCTATGGCTACACCTTC
>-|TRBV5-1|TRBJ2-1|-
CASSLGREWYNEQFF
TGCGCCAGCAGCTTGGGACGGGAGTGGTACAATGAGCAGTTCTTC
>-|TRBV5-1|TRBJ2-7|-
CASSLGRAGEQYF
TGCGCCAGCAGCTTAGGCAGGGCTGGGGAGCAGTACTTC
>-|TRBV5-1|TRBJ1-1|-
CASSLASTGLSEAFF
TGCGCCAGCAGCTTGGCCTCGACAGGTCTCTCTGAAGCTTTCTTT
>-|TRBV21-1|TRBJ1-2|-
CASPGVNYGYTF
TGTGCCAGCCCCGGAGTGAACTATGGCTACACCTTC
>TRBD1|TRBV28|TRBJ1-2|once
CASLTGGVYGYTF
TGTGCCAGCCTAACAGGGGGCGTGTATGGCTACACCTTC
>TRBD1|TRBV2|TRBJ1-5|few
CASRANSNGQGPQHF
TGTGCCAGCAGGGCTAATTCTAATGGACAGGGGCCCCAGCATTTT
>-|TRBV27|TRBJ1-1|-
CASSPRVNPNTEAFF
TGTGCCAGCAGTCCCCGGGTGAATCCGAACACTGAAGCTTTCTTT
>-|TRBV19|TRBJ1-6|-
CASSIQGYNSPLHF
TGTGCCAGTAGCATACAGGGTTATAATTCACCCCTCCACTTT
>TRBD1|TRBV28|TRBJ2-3|-
CASRAAGTGMSTRVGLRCF
TGTGCCAGCAGGGCCGCCGGGACAGGGATGAGCACCCGGGTTGGCTTGAGGTGTTTT
>-|TRBV19|TRBJ1-2|-
CASSIQAGRGYGYTF
TGTGCCAGTAGTATCCAGGCAGGTCGGGGCTATGGCTACACCTTC
>-|TRBV7-8|TRBJ1-2|-
CASSLLGGGYGYTF
TGTGCCAGCAGCTTATTGGGCGGAGGTTATGGCTACACCTTC
>-|TRBV9|TRBJ2-1|-
CASSPQEGASYNEQFF
TGTGCCAGCAGCCCTCAGGAGGGTGCCTCCTACAATGAGCAGTTCTTC
>-|TRBV11-2|TRBJ1-2|-
CASSYGQTYGYTF
TGTGCCAGCAGTTATGGACAGACCTATGGCTACACCTTC
>TRBD1|TRBV5-1|TRBJ1-1|-
CASSSTPGGDREAFF
TGCGCCAGCAGCAGCACCCCAGGGGGAGACAGAGAAGCTTTCTTT
>-|TRBV19|TRBJ1-5|-
CASSMALIAAQHF
TGTGCCAGTAGTATGGCCCTAATCGCGGCCCAGCATTTT
>-|TRBV3-1/TRBV3-2|TRBJ2-5|once
CASSQEAGPQETQYF
TGTGCCAGCAGCCAAGAGGCAGGGCCTCAAGAGACCCAGTACTTC
>TRBD2|TRBV9|TRBJ2-3|-
CASSVGGLAGGQTDTQYF
TGTGCCAGCAGCGTAGGCGGGCTAGCGGGAGGGCAGACAGATACGCAGTATTTT
>-|TRBV27|TRBJ2-3|-
CASSSFIQTDTQYF
TGTGCCAGCAGTTCATTCATACAGACGGATACGCAGTATTTT